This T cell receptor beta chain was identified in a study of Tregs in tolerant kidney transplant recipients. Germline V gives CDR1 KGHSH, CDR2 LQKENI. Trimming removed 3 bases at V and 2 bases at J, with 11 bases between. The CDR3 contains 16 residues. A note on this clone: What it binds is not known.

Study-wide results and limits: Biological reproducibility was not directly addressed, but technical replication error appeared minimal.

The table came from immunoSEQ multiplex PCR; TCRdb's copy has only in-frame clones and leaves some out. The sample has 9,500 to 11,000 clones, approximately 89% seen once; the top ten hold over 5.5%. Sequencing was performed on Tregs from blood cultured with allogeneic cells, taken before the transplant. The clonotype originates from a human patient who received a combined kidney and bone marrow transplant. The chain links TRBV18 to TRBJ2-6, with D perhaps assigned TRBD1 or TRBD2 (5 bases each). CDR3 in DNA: TGTGCCAGCTCACCTACAGTGGGACCTGGGGCCAACGTCCTGACTTTC. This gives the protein CASSPTVGPGANVLTF. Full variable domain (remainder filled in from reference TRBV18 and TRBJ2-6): NAGVMQNPRHLVRRRGQEARLRCSPMKGHSHVYWYRQLPEEGLKFMVYLQKENIIDESGMPKERFSAEFPKEGPSILRIQQVVRGDSAAYFCASSPTVGPGANVLTFGAGSRLTVL.